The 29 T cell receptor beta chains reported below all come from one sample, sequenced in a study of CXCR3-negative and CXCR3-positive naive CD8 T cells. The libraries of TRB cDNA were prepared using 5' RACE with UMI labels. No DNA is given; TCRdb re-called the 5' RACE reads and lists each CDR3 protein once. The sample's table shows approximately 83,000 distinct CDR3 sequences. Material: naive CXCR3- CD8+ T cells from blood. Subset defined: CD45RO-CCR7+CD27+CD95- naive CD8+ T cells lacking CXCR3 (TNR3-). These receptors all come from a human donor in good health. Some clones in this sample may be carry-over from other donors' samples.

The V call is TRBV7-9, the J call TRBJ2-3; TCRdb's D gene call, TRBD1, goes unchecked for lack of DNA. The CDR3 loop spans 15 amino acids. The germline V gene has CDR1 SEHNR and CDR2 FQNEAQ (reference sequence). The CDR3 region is CASSFGRGDTDTQYF.

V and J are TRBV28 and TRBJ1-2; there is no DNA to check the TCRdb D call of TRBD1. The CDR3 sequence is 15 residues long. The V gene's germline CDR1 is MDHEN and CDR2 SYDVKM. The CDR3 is CASSTRDRGFYGYTF.

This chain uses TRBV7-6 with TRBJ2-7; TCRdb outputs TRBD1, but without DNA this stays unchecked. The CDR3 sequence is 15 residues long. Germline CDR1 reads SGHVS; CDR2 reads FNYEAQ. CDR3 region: CASSLVIQGVGEQYF.

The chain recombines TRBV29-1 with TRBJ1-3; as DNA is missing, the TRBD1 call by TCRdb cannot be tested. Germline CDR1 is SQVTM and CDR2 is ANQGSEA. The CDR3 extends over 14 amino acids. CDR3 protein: CSALDMTGRNTIYF.

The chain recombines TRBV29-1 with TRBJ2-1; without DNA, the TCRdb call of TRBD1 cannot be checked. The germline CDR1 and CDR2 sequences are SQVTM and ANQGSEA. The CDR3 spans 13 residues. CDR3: CSVQQGNRNEQFF.

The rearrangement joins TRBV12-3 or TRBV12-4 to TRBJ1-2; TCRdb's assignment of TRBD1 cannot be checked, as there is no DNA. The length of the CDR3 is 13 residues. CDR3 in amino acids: CASRETGDYGYTF.

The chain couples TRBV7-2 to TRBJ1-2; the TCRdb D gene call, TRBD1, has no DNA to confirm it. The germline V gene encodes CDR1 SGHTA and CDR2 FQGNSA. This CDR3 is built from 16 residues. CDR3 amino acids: CASSLGPGVDSDGYTF. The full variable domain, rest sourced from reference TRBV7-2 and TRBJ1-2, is GAGVSQSPSNKVTEKGKDVELRCDPISGHTALYWYRQSLGQGLEFLIYFQGNSAPDKSGLPSDRFSAERTGGSVSTLTIQRTQQEDSAVYLCASSLGPGVDSDGYTFGSGTRLTVV.

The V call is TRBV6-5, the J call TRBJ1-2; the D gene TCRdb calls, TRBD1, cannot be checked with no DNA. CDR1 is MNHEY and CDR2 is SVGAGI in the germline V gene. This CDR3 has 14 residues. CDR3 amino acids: CASSYLGGFYGYTF.

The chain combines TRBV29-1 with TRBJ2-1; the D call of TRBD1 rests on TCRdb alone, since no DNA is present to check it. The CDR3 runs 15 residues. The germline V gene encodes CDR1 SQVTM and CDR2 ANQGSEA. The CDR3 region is CSVEPGQGWGNEQFF.

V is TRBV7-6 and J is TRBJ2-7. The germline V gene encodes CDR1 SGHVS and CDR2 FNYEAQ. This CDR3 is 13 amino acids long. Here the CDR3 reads CASSFRSSYEQYF.

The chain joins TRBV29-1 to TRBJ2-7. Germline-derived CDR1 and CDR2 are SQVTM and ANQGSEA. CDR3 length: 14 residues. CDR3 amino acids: CSASGDGDSYEQYF.

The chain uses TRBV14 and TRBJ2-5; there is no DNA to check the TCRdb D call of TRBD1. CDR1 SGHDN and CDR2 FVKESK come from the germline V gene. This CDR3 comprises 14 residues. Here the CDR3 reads CASSQEEGGETQYF.

CDR3 sequence: CASSMAGYHNEQFF. The V and J genes are TRBV19 and TRBJ2-1; TCRdb reports TRBD1, a call that lacks DNA to check it against. This CDR3 is 14 amino acids long. The V gene's germline CDR1 is LNHDA and CDR2 SQIVND (reference sequence).

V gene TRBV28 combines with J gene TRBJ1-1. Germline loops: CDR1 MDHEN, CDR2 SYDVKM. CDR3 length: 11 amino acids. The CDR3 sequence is CASKRLTEAFF.

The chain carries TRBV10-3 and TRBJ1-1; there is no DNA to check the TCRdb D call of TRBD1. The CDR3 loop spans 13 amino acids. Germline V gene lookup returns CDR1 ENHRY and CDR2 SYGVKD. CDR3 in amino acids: CAISGGSSPEAFF.

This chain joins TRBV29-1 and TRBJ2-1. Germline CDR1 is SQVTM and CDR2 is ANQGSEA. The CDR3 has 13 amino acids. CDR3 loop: CSVDGEFYNEQFF.

CDR3 sequence reads: CSARGDRGLYEAFF. The chain recombines TRBV20-1 with TRBJ1-1; TCRdb's D call of TRBD1 is untestable without DNA. The CDR3 consists of 14 residues. Germline V lookup: CDR1 DFQATT, CDR2 SNEGSKA (reference sequence).

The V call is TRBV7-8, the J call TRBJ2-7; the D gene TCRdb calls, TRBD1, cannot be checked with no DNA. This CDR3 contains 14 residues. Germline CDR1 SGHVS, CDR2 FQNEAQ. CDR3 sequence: CASSPMQGAREQYF.

Here the CDR3 reads CSVEAYQGNYGYTF. The genes are TRBV29-1 and TRBJ1-2; the D gene TCRdb calls, TRBD1, cannot be checked with no DNA. The CDR3 sequence is 14 residues long. Germline V gives CDR1 SQVTM, CDR2 ANQGSEA.

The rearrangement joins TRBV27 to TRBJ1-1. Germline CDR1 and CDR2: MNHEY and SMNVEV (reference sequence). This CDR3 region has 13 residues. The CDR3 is CASSWAGNTEAFF.

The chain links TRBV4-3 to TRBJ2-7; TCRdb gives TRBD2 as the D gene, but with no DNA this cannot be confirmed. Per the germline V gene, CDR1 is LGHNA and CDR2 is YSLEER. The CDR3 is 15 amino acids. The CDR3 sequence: CASSHLTGSTYEQYF.

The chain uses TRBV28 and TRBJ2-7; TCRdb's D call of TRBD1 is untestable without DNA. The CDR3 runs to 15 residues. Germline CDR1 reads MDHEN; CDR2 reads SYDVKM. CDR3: CASSPTGTGSYEQYF.

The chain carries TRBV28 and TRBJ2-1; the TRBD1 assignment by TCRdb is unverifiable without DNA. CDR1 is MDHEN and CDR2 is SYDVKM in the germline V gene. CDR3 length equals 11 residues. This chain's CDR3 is CASSYDRDHFF. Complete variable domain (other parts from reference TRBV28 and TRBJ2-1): DVKVTQSSRYLVKRTGEKVFLECVQDMDHENMFWYRQDPGLGLRLIYFSYDVKMKEKGDIPEGYSVSREKKERFSLILESASTNQTSMYLCASSYDRDHFFGPGTRLTVL.

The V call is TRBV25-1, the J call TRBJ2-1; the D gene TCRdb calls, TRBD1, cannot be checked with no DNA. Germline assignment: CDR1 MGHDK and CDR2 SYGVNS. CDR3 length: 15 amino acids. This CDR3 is CASSPTGGSMNEQFF.

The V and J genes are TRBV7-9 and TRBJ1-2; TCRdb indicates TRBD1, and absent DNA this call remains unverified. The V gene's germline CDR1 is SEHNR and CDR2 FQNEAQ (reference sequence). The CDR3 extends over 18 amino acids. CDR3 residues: CASSLYPLRDRDDYGYTF. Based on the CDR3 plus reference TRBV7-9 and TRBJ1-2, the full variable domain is DTGVSQNPRHKITKRGQNVTFRCDPISEHNRLYWYRQTLGQGPEFLTYFQNEAQLEKSRLLSDRFSAERPKGSFSTLEIQRTEQGDSAMYLCASSLYPLRDRDDYGYTFGSGTRLTVV.

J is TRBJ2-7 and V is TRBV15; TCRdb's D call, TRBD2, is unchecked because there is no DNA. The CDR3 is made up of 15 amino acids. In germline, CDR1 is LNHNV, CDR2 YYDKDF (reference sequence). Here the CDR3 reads CATSSDRGLLYEQYF.

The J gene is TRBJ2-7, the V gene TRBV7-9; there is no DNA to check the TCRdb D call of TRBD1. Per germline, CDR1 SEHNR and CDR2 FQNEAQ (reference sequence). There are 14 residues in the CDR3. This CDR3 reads CASSLDPGAYEQYF.

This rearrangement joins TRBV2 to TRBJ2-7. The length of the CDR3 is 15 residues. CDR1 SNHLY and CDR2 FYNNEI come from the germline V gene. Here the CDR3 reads CASSEKRSYSYEQYF.

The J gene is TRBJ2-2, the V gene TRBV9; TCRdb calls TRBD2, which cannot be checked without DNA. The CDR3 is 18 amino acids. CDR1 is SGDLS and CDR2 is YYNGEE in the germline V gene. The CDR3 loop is CASSTASGPNANTGELFF.